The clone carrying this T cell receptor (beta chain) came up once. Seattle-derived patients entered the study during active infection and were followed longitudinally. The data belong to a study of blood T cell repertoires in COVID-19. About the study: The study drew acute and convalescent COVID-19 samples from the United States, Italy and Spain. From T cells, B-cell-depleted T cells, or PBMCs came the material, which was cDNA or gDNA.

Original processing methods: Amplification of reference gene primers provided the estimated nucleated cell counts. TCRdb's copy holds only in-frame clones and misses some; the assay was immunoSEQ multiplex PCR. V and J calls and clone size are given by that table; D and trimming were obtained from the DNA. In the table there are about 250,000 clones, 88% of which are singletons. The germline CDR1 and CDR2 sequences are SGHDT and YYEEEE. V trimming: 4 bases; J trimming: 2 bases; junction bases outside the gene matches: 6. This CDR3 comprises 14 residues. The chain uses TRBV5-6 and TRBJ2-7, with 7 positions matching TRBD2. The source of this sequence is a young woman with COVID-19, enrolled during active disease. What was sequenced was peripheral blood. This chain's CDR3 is CASSPWGGAYEQYF. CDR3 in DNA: TGTGCCAGCAGCCCTTGGGGGGGAGCCTACGAGCAGTACTTC.